The next 30 T cell receptor beta chains were all read from a single sample in a study of identical twins. TCRdb recomputed calls from the 5' RACE reads with MiXCR, one row per CDR3 protein. This table has about 340,000 distinct CDR3 sequences, 9% to 10% appearing once. Sequenced: naive T cells sorted from blood. The receptors were sampled from a woman aged 45-65 years in good health.

This clonotype was seen only a few times. The rearrangement links TRBV6-5 to TRBJ1-4; D perhaps matches TRBD1 (6 bases). V was cut by 0 bases and J by 4 bases, with 9 bases left in between. Germline V CDR1 and CDR2: MNHEY, SVGAGI. The CDR3 covers 15 residues. This CDR3 is CASSYSGQINEKLFF. CDR3 nucleotides: TGTGCCAGCAGTTACTCAGGACAGATTAATGAAAAACTGTTTTTT.

This clonotype was seen only a few times. The chain has TRBV19 and TRBJ1-1; no firm D call. CDR1 is LNHDA and CDR2 is SQIVND in the germline V gene (reference sequence). This CDR3 is built from 14 residues. Trimming pared 1 base from V and 2 bases from J, leaving 8 bases between. The chain's CDR3 is CASSIGKSNTEAFF. The CDR3 region has the DNA TGTGCCAGTAGTATAGGGAAAAGCAACACTGAAGCTTTCTTT. Drawing the rest from reference TRBV19 and TRBJ1-1, the complete variable domain is DGGITQSPKYLFRKEGQNVTLSCEQNLNHDAMYWYRQDPGQGLRLIYYSQIVNDFQKGDIAEGYSVSREKKESFPLTVTSAQKNPTAFYLCASSIGKSNTEAFFGQGTRLTVV.

The sample holds many counts of this clonotype. This sequence joins TRBV29-1 and TRBJ2-6; possibly TRBD1 for D (5 bases). CDR3 length: 14 residues. CDR1 and CDR2 (germline): SQVTM, ANQGSEA. V gave up 4 bases and J gave up 1 base, with 8 bases separating them. Written as DNA, the CDR3 is TGCAGCGTTGGACAGATTTCTGGGGCCAACGTCCTGACTTTC. It is translated as CSVGQISGANVLTF.

About this clonotype: The missing conserved phenylalanine or tryptophan at the end of this CDR3 makes a read error likely. The chain employs TRBV14 and TRBJ2-5, with D possibly TRBD1 on 7 matching bases. The CDR3 runs 14 residues. V dropped 0 bases and J dropped 9 bases, with 14 bases sitting between them. Germline assignment: CDR1 SGHDN and CDR2 FVKESK. CDR3 bases: TGTGCCAGCAGCCAAGAACAGGGGACTGGGGCCCAGTACTGC. It specifies CASSQEQGTGAQYC.

The chain uses TRBV12-3 or TRBV12-4 and TRBJ2-5; D possibly matches TRBD1 or TRBD2 (5 bases each). Trimming took off 4 bases at V and 5 bases at J, with 17 bases between the two ends. CDR3 length: 15 amino acids. CDR3 coding DNA: TGTGCCAGCAGTTCACCACGGTCGGGGCTGGAGACCCAGTACTTC. Its protein product is CASSSPRSGLETQYF.

This clonotype was seen a handful of times. The chain couples TRBV6-5 to TRBJ2-3; TRBD1 matches at 7 bases. Trimming took 6 bases from V and 1 from J; bases not matched to a gene: 4. The CDR3 sequence is 14 residues long. Germline V CDR1 and CDR2: MNHEY, SVGAGI. This CDR3 reads CASRQGVRTDTQYF. The CDR3 DNA sequence: TGTGCCAGCAGGCAGGGGGTCCGCACAGATACGCAGTATTTT.

The rearrangement uses TRBV5-1 and TRBJ2-1; weak D call: TRBD2 (6 bases). The CDR3 runs to 14 residues. V shed 5 bases and J shed 7 bases, with 16 bases lying between them. The V gene's germline CDR1 is SGHRS and CDR2 YFSETQ. The chain's CDR3 is CASRGDLAGNEQFF. DNA of the CDR3: TGCGCCAGCAGGGGGGACTTAGCAGGAAATGAGCAGTTCTTC.

The V call is TRBV5-6, the J call TRBJ2-5, with TRBD2 matching over 11 bases. With 7 bases clipped from V and 5 bases from J, the junction kept 13 bases outside the gene matches. Germline V gene sequence: CDR1 SGHDT, CDR2 YYEEEE. This CDR3 region has 16 residues. The CDR3 nucleotides are TGTGCCAGCGGACCCCCTTTAGCGGGAGGGGGGGAGACCCAGTACTTC. This encodes CASGPPLAGGGETQYF.

This clonotype was seen more than once but under ten times. The J gene is TRBJ1-6, the V gene TRBV10-3; D is undetermined. The CDR3 has 12 residues. V gave up 7 bases and J gave up 5 bases, with 6 bases separating them. Germline V gives CDR1 ENHRY, CDR2 SYGVKD. The CDR3 region has the DNA TGTGCCATCAAAGCAAATAATTCACCCCTCCACTTT. Protein: CAIKANNSPLHF.

This clonotype has just a few counts. The chain combines TRBV4-1 with TRBJ2-7; 9 bases are shared with TRBD2. The CDR3 sequence is 14 residues long. Germline lookup yields CDR1 MGHRA and CDR2 YSYEKL. J gave up 7 bases and V 3 bases, and 7 bases lay outside the gene matches. CDR3 sequence: CASSQGLALGEQYF. CDR3 nucleotides: TGCGCCAGCAGCCAGGGACTAGCTCTAGGAGAGCAGTACTTC.

This clonotype was counted a few times. The chain carries TRBV3-1 and TRBJ1-5; D gene uncertain. The germline V and J ends were trimmed by 0 bases and 3 bases, with 9 bases remaining between them. Germline assignment: CDR1 LGHDT and CDR2 YNNKEL (reference sequence). The CDR3 covers 15 residues. The CDR3 nucleotides are TGTGCCAGCAGCCAAGATCGTGGGCTCAATCAGCCCCAGCATTTT. Translating gives CASSQDRGLNQPQHF.

This clonotype was picked up many times. V gene TRBV4-1 combines with J gene TRBJ1-5; D is ambiguous. Trimming pared 2 bases from V and 2 bases from J, leaving 4 bases between. Germline loops: CDR1 MGHRA, CDR2 YSYEKL. The CDR3 runs 13 residues. The CDR3 nucleotides are TGCGCCAGCAGCCAACCTGGCAATCAGCCCCAGCATTTT. Its protein product is CASSQPGNQPQHF.

This clonotype turned up a few times. CDR3 in amino acids: CSARGGQETQYF. CDR3 DNA: TGCAGTGCCCGGGGGGGCCAAGAGACCCAGTACTTC. The chain is built from TRBV20-1 and TRBJ2-5; 8 nucleotides align to TRBD2. Trimming at V came to 6 bases and at J to 1 base, leaving 1 base not matched to a gene. The CDR3 is 12 amino acids. Germline values: CDR1 DFQATT, CDR2 SNEGSKA (reference sequence).

This clonotype was observed at least ten times. The chain links TRBV7-2 to TRBJ2-1; the D is unclear. CDR1 and CDR2 from the germline V gene are SGHTA and FQGNSA. V lost 4 bases to trimming and J lost 6 bases, with 10 bases between them. The length of the CDR3 is 13 residues. CDR3 amino acids: CASSSLGFNEQFF. As DNA, the CDR3 is TGTGCCAGCAGCTCACTCGGATTCAATGAGCAGTTCTTC.

This rearrangement joins TRBV12-3 or TRBV12-4 to TRBJ1-2, with 7 bases aligning to TRBD1. Germline trimming cut 3 bases from V and 2 bases from J; bases unmatched to any gene: 6. This CDR3 spans 15 amino acids. CDR3 nucleotide sequence: TGTGCCAGCAGTTTGATCCGCAGGGGGAACTATGGCTACACCTTC. Amino acids: CASSLIRRGNYGYTF.

The gene calls are TRBV15 and TRBJ2-3, with a weak D call TRBD2 (6 bases). V was trimmed by 4 bases and J by 3 bases, leaving 17 bases between them. Germline CDR1 reads LNHNV; CDR2 reads YYDKDF (reference sequence). The CDR3 extends over 16 amino acids. The CDR3 here is CATSTRRALSTDTQYF. CDR3 coding DNA: TGTGCCACCAGCACTCGGAGGGCCCTAAGTACAGATACGCAGTATTTT.

For this clonotype: A much larger clone sits a single nucleotide away, making a read error possible. This CDR3 fails to terminate in the conserved phenylalanine or tryptophan, so it likely reflects a read error. J is TRBJ2-4 and V is TRBV29-1; TRBD1 matches at 7 bases. Losses at the gene ends were 6 bases for V and 9 bases for J; bases not matched to a gene: 14. The CDR3 is 14 amino acids. Germline V gene lookup returns CDR1 SQVTM and CDR2 ANQGSEA. The CDR3, as DNA: TGCAGCGTGGAGGTACGGCAGGGGGAGATCATTCAGTACTAC. Its translation: CSVEVRQGEIIQYY.

CDR3 loop: CASKNRQIRGGYV. DNA of the CDR3: TGTGCCAGCAAGAACAGACAGATACGGGGTGGTTACGTC. The chain carries TRBV2 and TRBJ2-7; D tentatively reads TRBD1 or TRBD2 (5 bases each). Trimming pared 7 bases from V and 13 bases from J, leaving 23 bases between. The germline V gene encodes CDR1 SNHLY and CDR2 FYNNEI. The CDR3 is 13 amino acids.

The V call is TRBV13, the J call TRBJ2-7, with a weak D call TRBD1 (6 bases). Looked up from germline, CDR1 is PRHDT and CDR2 is FYEKMQ (reference sequence). The CDR3 contains 14 residues. V was shortened by 3 bases and J by 3 bases, with 12 bases between the two germline ends. The CDR3 sequence is CASSFRGPNYEQYV. The CDR3 DNA is TGTGCCAGCAGCTTCAGGGGACCGAACTACGAGCAGTACGTC.

The gene calls are TRBV7-9 and TRBJ2-1; TRBD2 aligns across 9 bases. The CDR3 contains 16 residues. Germline V gene data show CDR1 as SEHNR and CDR2 as FQNEAQ (reference sequence). V lost 3 bases and J lost 9; bases outside the gene matches: 12. CDR3 protein: CASSFVAGAITSEQFF. Here the CDR3 DNA reads TGTGCCAGCAGCTTTGTAGCGGGAGCTATTACAAGTGAGCAGTTCTTC.

The chain joins TRBV12-3 or TRBV12-4 to TRBJ2-5; 7 positions agree with TRBD1. J gave up 5 bases and V 4 bases, and 7 bases lay outside the gene matches. The CDR3 is made up of 14 amino acids. CDR3 bases: TGTGCCAGCAGTTCCCGACAGGGCTGGGAGACCCAGTACTTC. Translating gives CASSSRQGWETQYF.

The V and J genes are TRBV4-1 and TRBJ2-1; D gene ambiguous. This CDR3 contains 14 residues. Germline V gene lookup returns CDR1 MGHRA and CDR2 YSYEKL. V lost 4 bases and J lost 10, with 17 bases in between. The CDR3 nucleotides read TGCGCCAGCAGCCGCATATTACGGTCGTTGGAGCAGTTCTTC. Translating gives CASSRILRSLEQFF.

The V call is TRBV9, the J call TRBJ2-7, with D possibly being TRBD1 (6 bases). Deletions cut 4 bases from V and 6 bases from J, with 14 bases between. This CDR3 spans 13 amino acids. Germline CDR1 and CDR2: SGDLS and YYNGEE. This CDR3 reads CASSYTPGVEQYF. In DNA, the CDR3 is TGTGCCAGCAGCTATACCCCAGGGGTCGAGCAGTACTTC.

This clonotype was found a few times. V is TRBV19 and J is TRBJ1-2; D remains unclear. Germline loops: CDR1 LNHDA, CDR2 SQIVND (reference sequence). The length of the CDR3 is 13 residues. Trimming took 3 bases from V and 2 from J, leaving 7 bases between them. This chain's CDR3 is CASSITQNYGYTF. The CDR3 region has the DNA TGTGCCAGTAGTATTACTCAGAACTATGGCTACACCTTC. The whole variable domain, remainder taken from reference TRBV19 and TRBJ1-2, is DGGITQSPKYLFRKEGQNVTLSCEQNLNHDAMYWYRQDPGQGLRLIYYSQIVNDFQKGDIAEGYSVSREKKESFPLTVTSAQKNPTAFYLCASSITQNYGYTFGSGTRLTVV.

This clonotype has ten or more counts. The chain employs TRBV5-1 and TRBJ1-1; maybe TRBD1 (6 bases). Looked up from germline, CDR1 is SGHRS and CDR2 is YFSETQ. The CDR3 runs to 14 residues. Between the trimmed V and J ends, which lost 2 bases and 7 bases, there was a span of 15 bases. The CDR3, as DNA: TGCGCCAGCAGCTTAGTACAGGGCTGGAGTGAAGCTTTCTTT. This translates into CASSLVQGWSEAFF. The full variable domain, rest sourced from reference TRBV5-1 and TRBJ1-1, is KAGVTQTPRYLIKTRGQQVTLSCSPISGHRSVSWYQQTPGQGLQFLFEYFSETQRNKGNFPGRFSGRQFSNSRSEMNVSTLELGDSALYLCASSLVQGWSEAFFGQGTRLTVV.

The sample holds many counts of this clonotype. CDR3 protein: CSVGGQGYEQYF. The CDR3 nucleotides are TGCAGCGTGGGCGGACAGGGCTACGAGCAGTACTTC. The V call is TRBV29-1, the J call TRBJ2-7; 8 bases are a match to TRBD1. The germline gives CDR1 SQVTM, CDR2 ANQGSEA. The CDR3 is made up of 12 amino acids. Trimming cost V 6 bases and J 3 bases; bases outside gene matches: 4.

As concerns this clonotype: This may arise from a read error, as a much more abundant clone is one base away. The V call is TRBV9, the J call TRBJ1-1; the D is unclear. The CDR3 has 14 residues. Germline V gene lookup returns CDR1 SGDLS and CDR2 YYNGEE. The ends were cut back, 0 bases at V and 0 bases at J, with 6 bases in the middle. As DNA, the CDR3 is TGTGCCAGCAGCGTAGTCCAGGTGAACACTGAAGCTTTCTTT. This sequence encodes CASSVVQVNTEAFF.

The chain's CDR3 is CASRSGTGSDTQYF. DNA of the CDR3: TGTGCCAGCAGATCCGGGACAGGGTCAGATACGCAGTATTTT. The J gene is TRBJ2-3, the V gene TRBV5-4; 9 nucleotides agree with TRBD1. Germline V gives CDR1 SGHNT, CDR2 YYREEE (reference sequence). J was trimmed by 4 bases and V by 5 bases; bases with no gene match: 5. CDR3 length: 14 residues.

A few counts support this clonotype. The chain links TRBV10-3 to TRBJ2-5; D may be TRBD2 (7 bases). From germline, CDR1 is ENHRY and CDR2 SYGVKD. Deletions cut 2 bases from V and 5 bases from J, with 12 bases between. This CDR3 is 14 amino acids long. The CDR3 region is CAISEGGALETQYF. CDR3 coding DNA: TGTGCCATCAGTGAGGGGGGGGCACTGGAGACCCAGTACTTC.

This clonotype was seen a handful of times. The rearrangement uses TRBV30 and TRBJ1-1; D not certain. In germline, CDR1 is GTSNPN, CDR2 SVGIG (reference sequence). CDR3 length: 13 amino acids. V lost 3 bases and J lost 0, with 8 bases in between. Written as DNA, the CDR3 is TGTGCCTGGAGAACTAATTTGAACACTGAAGCTTTCTTT. Encoded protein: CAWRTNLNTEAFF.